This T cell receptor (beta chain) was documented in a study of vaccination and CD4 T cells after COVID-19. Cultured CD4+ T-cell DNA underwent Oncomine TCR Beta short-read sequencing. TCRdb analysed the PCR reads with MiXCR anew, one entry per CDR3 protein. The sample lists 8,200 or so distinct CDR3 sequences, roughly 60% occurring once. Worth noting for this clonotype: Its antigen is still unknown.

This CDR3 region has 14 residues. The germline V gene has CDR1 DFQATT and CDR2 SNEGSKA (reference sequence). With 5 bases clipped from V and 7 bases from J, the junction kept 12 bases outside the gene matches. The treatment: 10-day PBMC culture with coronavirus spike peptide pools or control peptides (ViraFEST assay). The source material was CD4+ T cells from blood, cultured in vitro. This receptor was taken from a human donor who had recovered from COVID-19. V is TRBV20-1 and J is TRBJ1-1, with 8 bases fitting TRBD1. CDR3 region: CSACRDRSLGEAFF. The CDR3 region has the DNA TGCAGTGCTTGTCGGGACAGGAGTTTGGGTGAAGCTTTCTTT.